Below are 15 T cell receptor beta chains sequenced from a single sample in a study of memory CD4+ T cells and cytomegalovirus serostatus. TCRdb keeps only in-frame clones here, not all; method: immunoSEQ multiplex PCR. Of around 62,000 clones in the sample, roughly 76% were seen once. Single viable CD3+CD4+CD8-CD45RO+ cells were sorted as the memory CD4+ T cells. Specimen: memory CD4+ T cells from blood. Every receptor here comes from an adult in good health and CMV-seropositive.

V is TRBV30 and J is TRBJ1-2; perhaps TRBD1 as D (6 bases). The V and J ends lost 2 bases and 8 bases respectively, with 15 bases between them. This CDR3 has 13 residues. Germline values: CDR1 GTSNPN, CDR2 SVGIG (reference sequence). CDR3 residues: CAWSPDRPQGYTF. The DNA of the CDR3 is TGTGCCTGGAGTCCGGACAGACCCCAGGGCTACACCTTC.

This clone was observed at least ten times. The chain joins TRBV7-8 to TRBJ1-5; unclear D gene. Germline CDR1 and CDR2: SGHVS and FQNEAQ. This CDR3 comprises 12 residues. V gave up 2 bases and J gave up 7 bases, with 6 bases separating them. CDR3: CASSLPQQPQHF. In DNA, the CDR3 is TGTGCCAGCAGCTTACCTCAACAGCCCCAGCATTTT.

CDR3 nucleotide sequence: TGTGCCAGCAGCGCCCGGACTAGCGGGAGGACCGGGGAGCTGTTTTTT. This sequence encodes CASSARTSGRTGELFF. The chain links TRBV9 to TRBJ2-2, with TRBD2 matching over 14 bases. J lost 5 bases, V lost 3 bases, and 3 bases had no gene match. Germline V gene sequence: CDR1 SGDLS, CDR2 YYNGEE. This CDR3 is built from 16 residues.

This sequence joins TRBV6-6 and TRBJ1-4; D unclear. The CDR3 runs 15 residues. Trimming cost V 0 bases and J 0 bases, with 5 bases left between them. Looked up from germline, CDR1 is MNHNY and CDR2 is SVGAGI (reference sequence). The CDR3 DNA follows: TGTGCCAGCAGTTACTCTTATACAACTAATGAAAAACTGTTTTTT. It codes for CASSYSYTTNEKLFF.

The rearrangement joins TRBV6-5 to TRBJ2-3; D gene uncertain. The CDR3 length is 14 residues. Deletions cut 5 bases from V and 2 bases from J, with 11 bases between. Germline-derived CDR1 and CDR2 are MNHEY and SVGAGI. The CDR3 region has the DNA TGTGCCAGCAGTCGATACCCCTTCACAGATACGCAGTATTTT. Its protein product is CASSRYPFTDTQYF.

This clone showed up just once. The rearrangement links TRBV11-3 to TRBJ2-2, with D unresolved. Deletions cut 7 bases from V and 5 bases from J, with 8 bases between. The CDR3 consists of 12 residues. The V gene's germline CDR1 is SGHNT and CDR2 YENEEA. Written as DNA, the CDR3 is TGTGCCAGCATGCGGAGAACCGGGGAGCTGTTTTTT. Translating it yields CASMRRTGELFF.

The V gene is TRBV7-3, the J gene TRBJ2-5, with 7 bases aligning to TRBD1. Germline loops: CDR1 SGHTA, CDR2 FQGTGA. Trimming at V came to 1 base and at J to 4 bases, leaving 6 bases not matched to a gene. The CDR3 consists of 15 residues. CDR3 DNA: TGTGCCAGCAGCTTAATAGGGGCAGGGGGAGAGACCCAGTACTTC. It encodes CASSLIGAGGETQYF.

In this sample, this clone turned up a few times. The chain employs TRBV6-4 and TRBJ1-1; 9 bases are a match to TRBD1. Per the germline V gene, CDR1 is MRHNA and CDR2 is SNTAGT. This CDR3 has 13 residues. V lost 5 bases and J lost 6; bases outside the gene matches: 4. CDR3 coding DNA: TGTGCCAGCAGTTGGGACAGGGAGGCTGAAGCTTTCTTT. Protein product: CASSWDREAEAFF.

The sample holds a few counts of this clone. The rearrangement uses TRBV7-2 and TRBJ2-7, with 8 bases identical to TRBD1. The germline V gene has CDR1 SGHTA and CDR2 FQGNSA. The CDR3 has 15 amino acids. V was clipped by 5 bases and J by 2 bases; unmatched bases: 8. CDR3 DNA: TGTGCCAGCAGCGTATTCGGACAGGGTGCCTACGAGCAGTACTTC. Translation: CASSVFGQGAYEQYF.

CDR3 loop: CASSQVFQTGELFF. CDR3 DNA: TGCGCCAGCAGCCAAGTGTTTCAGACCGGGGAGCTGTTTTTT. The rearrangement joins TRBV4-3 to TRBJ2-2; D gene ambiguous. This CDR3 spans 14 amino acids. V was pared by 1 base and J by 5 bases, with 8 bases between. The germline gives CDR1 LGHNA, CDR2 YSLEER.

The V and J genes are TRBV5-6 and TRBJ2-1, with D possibly matching TRBD2 (6 bases). The CDR3 consists of 14 residues. Per germline, CDR1 SGHDT and CDR2 YYEEEE. Trimming left V 7 bases short and J 8 bases short, with 19 bases between. The CDR3 nucleotides are TGTGCCAGCTCCCTTCGGGGGAGCAGGGATGAGCAGTTCTTC. Amino acids: CASSLRGSRDEQFF.

The chain is built from TRBV14 and TRBJ2-2; D remains unclear. The CDR3 sequence is 16 residues long. Looked up from germline, CDR1 is SGHDN and CDR2 is FVKESK. V lost 1 base, J lost 0 bases, and 9 bases lay in between. CDR3 region: CASSQVGFSNTGELFF. The CDR3 DNA is TGTGCCAGCAGCCAAGTAGGGTTCTCGAACACCGGGGAGCTGTTTTTT.

The chain carries TRBV28 and TRBJ1-1; D call uncertain. CDR1 MDHEN and CDR2 SYDVKM come from the germline V gene. Trimming pared 5 bases from V and 6 bases from J, leaving 7 bases between. This CDR3 is built from 11 residues. DNA of the CDR3: TGTGCCAGCAGTGGCGCCCCTGAAGCTTTCTTT. Translated, it gives CASSGAPEAFF.

This rearrangement joins TRBV10-3 to TRBJ2-3; D call uncertain. Trimming shortened V by 3 bases and J by 3 bases, and 7 bases separated the two germline ends. Germline-derived CDR1 and CDR2 are ENHRY and SYGVKD. This CDR3 has 13 residues. The CDR3 DNA reads as TGTGCCATCAGTGAAGGAGCTACAGATACGCAGTATTTT. Translated, it gives CAISEGATDTQYF.

The genes are TRBV5-6 and TRBJ1-1; D remains ambiguous. From germline, CDR1 is SGHDT and CDR2 YYEEEE. CDR3 length: 14 residues. V lost 3 bases to trimming and J lost 0 bases, with 9 bases between them. CDR3 region: CASSYPTVNTEAFF. DNA of the CDR3: TGTGCCAGCAGCTACCCGACGGTGAACACTGAAGCTTTCTTT.